Listed here are 20 T cell receptor beta chains from one sample, sequenced in a study of blood T cell repertoires in COVID-19. Here immunoSEQ multiplex PCR was the method, and the copy in TCRdb shows in-frame clones only, minus some. The sample lists about 220,000 clones, 83% occurring once. Sequencing was performed on PBMCs or T cells enriched from blood (not recorded which). The receptors shown here come from a woman in her forties or fifties who had been exposed to COVID-19.

This chain uses TRBV6-2 or TRBV6-3 with TRBJ2-7, with D perhaps matching TRBD2 (5 bases). Looked up from germline, CDR1 is MNHEY and CDR2 is SVGEGT. The V end was cut by 2 bases, the J end by 4 bases, with 15 bases between. The CDR3 has 15 residues. The CDR3 DNA follows: TGTGCCAGCAGTTACCCTTTAACTAGGAAATACGAGCAGTACTTC. Its translation: CASSYPLTRKYEQYF.

The genes are TRBV30 and TRBJ1-2; 10 bases align to TRBD1. Germline V gives CDR1 GTSNPN, CDR2 SVGIG (reference sequence). J gave up 5 bases and V 0 bases, and 9 bases lay outside the gene matches. The CDR3 consists of 16 residues. The CDR3 region has the DNA TGTGCCTGGAGTGTACCAGTTGGACAGGGGGGTTATGGCTACACCTTC. Translating gives CAWSVPVGQGGYGYTF. The full variable domain, its missing parts supplied by reference TRBV30 and TRBJ1-2, is SQTIHQWPATLVQPVGSPLSLECTVEGTSNPNLYWYRQAAGRGLQLLFYSVGIGQISSEVPQNLSASRPQDRQFILSSKKLLLSDSGFYLCAWSVPVGQGGYGYTFGSGTRLTVV.

J is TRBJ2-7 and V is TRBV6-2 or TRBV6-3, with D maybe TRBD2 (6 bases). CDR1 and CDR2 from the germline V gene are MNHEY and SVGEGT. Trimming shortened V by 0 bases and J by 2 bases, and 14 bases separated the two germline ends. This CDR3 contains 16 residues. CDR3 sequence (DNA): TGTGCCAGCAGTTACTCGCCGGCGGGGTTTACCTACGAGCAGTACTTC. It encodes CASSYSPAGFTYEQYF.

The V gene is TRBV5-5, the J gene TRBJ1-1; possible D gene TRBD1, 5 bases. The ends were cut back, 4 bases at V and 2 bases at J, with 18 bases in the middle. Germline CDR1 reads SGHKS; CDR2 reads YYEKEE (reference sequence). This CDR3 is 16 amino acids long. This chain's CDR3 is CASSPGVIWGNTEAFF. CDR3 DNA: TGTGCCAGCAGCCCGGGGGTGATATGGGGCAACACTGAAGCTTTCTTT.

CDR3: CASSLIRTGRGEQYF. In DNA, the CDR3 is TGTGCCAGCAGCTTAATTAGGACAGGAAGAGGCGAGCAGTACTTC. The chain has TRBV11-2 and TRBJ2-7; 7 bases map to TRBD1. This CDR3 contains 15 residues. Germline V gives CDR1 SGHAT, CDR2 FQNNGV. Losses at the gene ends were 2 bases for V and 6 bases for J; bases not matched to a gene: 10.

This sequence joins TRBV5-1 and TRBJ1-3, with 10 bases fitting TRBD1. The CDR3 length is 16 residues. Germline trimming cut 0 bases from V and 4 bases from J; bases unmatched to any gene: 4. Germline-derived CDR1 and CDR2 are SGHRS and YFSETQ. In DNA, the CDR3 is TGCGCCAGCAGCTTGGGACAGGGGGCGCGCGGAAACACCATATATTTT. Translating it yields CASSLGQGARGNTIYF.

This chain connects TRBV6-1 to TRBJ1-5; no clear D. Trimming removed 1 base at V and 11 bases at J, with 9 bases between. This CDR3 comprises 12 residues. Germline loops: CDR1 MNHNS, CDR2 SASEGT. The CDR3 DNA reads as TGTGCCAGCAGTGAAGTGAGGGCCGCCCAGCATTTT. It translates to CASSEVRAAQHF.

CDR3 amino acids: CASRTQGADTEAFF. DNA for the CDR3: TGTGCCAGTAGGACCCAGGGGGCTGACACTGAAGCTTTCTTT. The chain employs TRBV19 and TRBJ1-1; 8 bases map to TRBD1. The CDR3 consists of 14 residues. CDR1 is LNHDA and CDR2 is SQIVND in the germline V gene (reference sequence). V gave up 6 bases and J gave up 3 bases; unmatched junction bases: 6. The variable domain in full, with the rest retrieved from reference TRBV19 and TRBJ1-1, is DGGITQSPKYLFRKEGQNVTLSCEQNLNHDAMYWYRQDPGQGLRLIYYSQIVNDFQKGDIAEGYSVSREKKESFPLTVTSAQKNPTAFYLCASRTQGADTEAFFGQGTRLTVV.

The genes are TRBV21-1 and TRBJ2-2; TRBD1 is the table's D call, not checked against the DNA. TRBV21-1 is reported as a pseudogene. The CDR3 totals 14 residues. CDR3 region: CASTPDRSRGELFF. The CDR3 DNA reads TGTGCCAGCACCCCGGACAGGTCTCGCGGGGAGCTGTTTTTT.

The rearrangement joins TRBV21-1 to TRBJ1-6. TRBV21-1 is assigned pseudogene status. This CDR3 spans 16 amino acids. The CDR3 sequence is CASRTAREGDNSPLHF. CDR3 nucleotide sequence: TGTGCCAGCAGGACAGCTCGGGAGGGCGATAATTCACCCCTCCACTTT.

The J gene is TRBJ1-2, the V gene TRBV15; tentative D call: TRBD1 (6 bases). The V gene's germline CDR1 is LNHNV and CDR2 YYDKDF (reference sequence). The CDR3 has 14 residues. V was trimmed by 1 base and J by 4 bases, leaving 10 bases between them. CDR3 amino acids: CATSRATGSYGYTF. The DNA of the CDR3 is TGTGCCACCAGCAGAGCCACAGGGAGCTATGGCTACACCTTC.

J is TRBJ1-2 and V is TRBV19; D gene uncertain. Between the trimmed V and J ends, which lost 2 bases and 3 bases, there was a span of 7 bases. The CDR3 is 13 amino acids. Germline V lookup: CDR1 LNHDA, CDR2 SQIVND (reference sequence). This CDR3 is CASSIKRDYGYTF. CDR3 coding DNA: TGTGCCAGTAGTATAAAAAGAGACTATGGCTACACCTTC.

A few counts support this clone. The rearrangement links TRBV24-1 to TRBJ1-5; D gene ambiguous. Germline V gene lookup returns CDR1 KGHDR and CDR2 SFDVKD. The CDR3 spans 15 residues. V was shortened by 4 bases and J by 2 bases, with 11 bases between the two germline ends. Written as DNA, the CDR3 is TGTGCCACCAGTGAGCTCCGGGGTCGCAATCAGCCCCAGCATTTT. Its translation: CATSELRGRNQPQHF.

V usage is TRBV18 and J usage is TRBJ1-2, with 9 positions matching TRBD1. The V gene's germline CDR1 is KGHSH and CDR2 LQKENI. Losses at the gene ends were 2 bases for V and 6 bases for J; bases not matched to a gene: 7. This CDR3 has 15 amino acids. The CDR3 DNA reads as TGTGCCAGCTCACCAACCGGGACAGGGATGGATGGCTACACCTTC. This encodes CASSPTGTGMDGYTF.

V is TRBV5-1 and J is TRBJ2-3, with 9 positions matching TRBD2. With V trimmed by 0 bases and J by 4 bases, 12 bases remained unmatched. The CDR3 covers 18 residues. Germline lookup yields CDR1 SGHRS and CDR2 YFSETQ. CDR3 DNA: TGCGCCAGCAGCTTGGCCCCTCTAAGCGGGGGGCCCCCAGATACGCAGTATTTT. Translation gives CASSLAPLSGGPPDTQYF.

This sequence joins TRBV6-5 and TRBJ1-1; D ambiguous. CDR3 length: 15 amino acids. V lost 5 bases and J lost 4, with 17 bases in between. Germline CDR1 and CDR2: MNHEY and SVGAGI. The CDR3 DNA follows: TGTGCCAGCAGTACCCGCGGGAGGGCGGGCACTGAAGCTTTCTTT. Translation gives CASSTRGRAGTEAFF.

The chain employs TRBV5-4 and TRBJ1-1; 8 bases align to TRBD1. This CDR3 is built from 14 residues. V lost 3 bases to trimming and J lost 5 bases; unmatched junction nucleotides: 6. The germline V gene has CDR1 SGHNT and CDR2 YYREEE (reference sequence). The CDR3 loop reads CASSSDRDLTEAFF. Written as DNA, the CDR3 is TGTGCCAGCAGCTCGGACAGGGATCTTACTGAAGCTTTCTTT.

This clone came up once. The CDR3 spells CASRLRDRNEKLFF. The CDR3 DNA reads TGTGCCAGCAGGCTCCGGGACAGAAATGAAAAACTGTTTTTT. The chain joins TRBV6-5 to TRBJ1-4; 7 bases are a match to TRBD1. The CDR3 runs to 14 residues. Germline CDR1 and CDR2: MNHEY and SVGAGI. Trimming removed 6 bases from V and 5 bases from J; junction bases left unmatched: 6.

This clone has just one count. The chain recombines TRBV7-2 with TRBJ2-7; D not resolved. Trimming removed 3 bases from V and 3 bases from J, with 9 bases in between. The germline gives CDR1 SGHTA, CDR2 FQGNSA. The CDR3 is 13 amino acids. The CDR3 loop is CASSFGVIYEQYF. The CDR3 bases are TGTGCCAGCAGCTTTGGAGTAATCTACGAGCAGTACTTC.

The chain joins TRBV6-2 or TRBV6-3 to TRBJ2-2; D remains ambiguous. The CDR3 has 13 amino acids. V dropped 6 bases and J dropped 3 bases, with 8 bases sitting between them. Germline loops: CDR1 MNHEY, CDR2 SVGEGT. In nucleotides, the CDR3 is TGTGCCAGCAGCCTTCTCGACACCGGGGAGCTGTTTTTT. It yields the protein CASSLLDTGELFF.